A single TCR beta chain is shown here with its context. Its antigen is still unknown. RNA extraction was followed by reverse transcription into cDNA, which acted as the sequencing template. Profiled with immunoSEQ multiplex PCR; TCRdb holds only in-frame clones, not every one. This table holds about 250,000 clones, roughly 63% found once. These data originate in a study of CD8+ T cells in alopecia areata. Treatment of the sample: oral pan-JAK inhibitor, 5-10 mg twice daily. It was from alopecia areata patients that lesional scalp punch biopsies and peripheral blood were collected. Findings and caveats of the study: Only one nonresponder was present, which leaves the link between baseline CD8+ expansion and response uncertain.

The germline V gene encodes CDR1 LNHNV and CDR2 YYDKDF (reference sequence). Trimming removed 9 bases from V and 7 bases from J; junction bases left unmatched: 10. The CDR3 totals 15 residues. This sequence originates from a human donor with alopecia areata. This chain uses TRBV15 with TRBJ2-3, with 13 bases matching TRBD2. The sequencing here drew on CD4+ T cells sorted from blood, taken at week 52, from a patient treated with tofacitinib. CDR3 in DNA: TGTGCCACACGTGGGACTAGCGGGGCCCTATATACGCAGTATTTT. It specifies CATRGTSGALYTQYF.